Presented here are 20 T cell receptor beta chains from one specimen sequenced in a study of cytomegalovirus exposure and HLA in healthy donors (dated 2017 in TCRdb). Libraries were prepared through the immunoSEQ multiplex PCR assay. Sourced from immuneACCESS, this table was stored by TCRdb with only in-frame sequences that have V and J called. A share of the clones is absent; for the studies checked, an unresolved V gene accounts for under half, and the remainder has no known explanation. A total of some 350,000 clones appear in this sample, approximately 86% of them only once. More than 0.9% of the sample is held by the ten biggest clonotypes. Sequences were obtained from PBMCs. The source is a woman aged 25 to 39 in good health and CMV-seropositive.

This sequence joins TRBV7-6 and TRBJ2-2, with 9 bases fitting TRBD2. Trimming removed 1 base from V and 5 bases from J; junction bases left unmatched: 5. The length of the CDR3 is 16 residues. The germline V gene encodes CDR1 SGHVS and CDR2 FNYEAQ. In DNA, the CDR3 is TGTGCCAGCAGCTTAGACCTAGCGGGAACGACCGGGGAGCTGTTTTTT. The encoded protein is CASSLDLAGTTGELFF.

This clone was found once. The V and J genes are TRBV7-2 and TRBJ2-5, with D possibly TRBD1 on 5 matching bases. The CDR3 is made up of 15 amino acids. Germline values: CDR1 SGHTA, CDR2 FQGNSA. V was shortened by 1 base and J by 4 bases, with 13 bases between the two germline ends. Written as DNA, the CDR3 is TGTGCCAGCAGCTTAGGTGTCGCCAGGGCAGAGACCCAGTACTTC. Translating gives CASSLGVARAETQYF.

This clone was found a few times. The gene calls are TRBV4-1 and TRBJ1-4; the D is unclear. V was shortened by 4 bases and J by 4 bases, with 10 bases between the two germline ends. Germline-derived CDR1 and CDR2 are MGHRA and YSYEKL. The CDR3 runs 14 residues. The CDR3 sequence: CASSLVPINEKLFF. The DNA for the CDR3 is TGCGCCAGCAGCCTTGTGCCGATTAATGAAAAACTGTTTTTT.

The chain links TRBV6-5 to TRBJ1-6; TRBD1 aligns across 7 bases. The V and J ends lost 0 bases and 6 bases, in that order; junction bases with no gene match: 2. Germline CDR1 is MNHEY and CDR2 is SVGAGI. The CDR3 has 15 residues. The CDR3 region has the DNA TGTGCCAGCAGTTACTCGACAGGGAGTAATTCACCCCTCCACTTT. It encodes CASSYSTGSNSPLHF.

V usage is TRBV5-5 and J usage is TRBJ1-1, with 7 bases that match TRBD1. CDR1 and CDR2 (germline): SGHKS, YYEKEE (reference sequence). V shed 4 bases, J shed 4 bases, and the junction held 10 bases outside the gene matches. The CDR3 is made up of 15 amino acids. The CDR3 DNA reads as TGTGCCAGCAGCCCGTCGCACAGGGGCGTCACTGAAGCTTTCTTT. Encoded protein: CASSPSHRGVTEAFF.

The chain is built from TRBV5-6 and TRBJ2-7; the match to TRBD2 covers 15 bases. Per germline, CDR1 SGHDT and CDR2 YYEEEE. There are 17 residues in the CDR3. The V gene end was trimmed by 4 bases and the J gene end by 1 base; junction bases not matched to a gene: 6. This chain's CDR3 is CASSPGLAGGRSYEQYF. DNA of the CDR3: TGTGCCAGCAGCCCCGGACTAGCGGGAGGGCGATCCTACGAGCAGTACTTC.

The chain couples TRBV30 to TRBJ2-1; D unclear. From germline, CDR1 is GTSNPN and CDR2 SVGIG (reference sequence). This CDR3 contains 11 residues. Trimming left V 4 bases short and J 7 bases short, with 8 bases between. In nucleotides, the CDR3 is TGTGCCTGGAATCCCGGGAATGAGCAGTTCTTC. As protein: CAWNPGNEQFF.

This rearrangement joins TRBV7-6 to TRBJ1-2, with D possibly TRBD1 on 5 matching bases. Germline V lookup: CDR1 SGHVS, CDR2 FNYEAQ. Trimming cost V 1 base and J 6 bases, with 12 bases left between them. The CDR3 is 14 amino acids. CDR3: CASSLVGGADGYTF. The CDR3 region has the DNA TGTGCCAGCAGCTTAGTTGGGGGAGCGGATGGCTACACCTTC.

The genes are TRBV30 and TRBJ1-2; D call uncertain. V lost 1 base to trimming and J lost 2 bases, with 5 bases between them. The CDR3 extends over 12 amino acids. Germline V gene lookup returns CDR1 GTSNPN and CDR2 SVGIG (reference sequence). This chain's CDR3 is CAWSEQNYGYTF. CDR3 in DNA: TGTGCCTGGAGTGAACAGAACTATGGCTACACCTTC.

This sequence joins TRBV6-5 and TRBJ1-2, with D perhaps TRBD1 (5 bases). Germline V gene lookup returns CDR1 MNHEY and CDR2 SVGAGI. V dropped 2 bases and J dropped 2 bases, with 9 bases sitting between them. This CDR3 contains 14 residues. In DNA, the CDR3 is TGTGCCAGCAGTTACGTCGAGGGGAACTATGGCTACACCTTC. Residues: CASSYVEGNYGYTF.

The chain couples TRBV9 to TRBJ1-1; 8 positions agree with TRBD1. The CDR3 spans 14 residues. The V and J ends lost 4 bases and 1 base, in that order; junction bases with no gene match: 3. Germline V CDR1 and CDR2: SGDLS, YYNGEE. The CDR3 protein is CASSPGQGNTEAFF. The CDR3 DNA reads as TGTGCCAGCAGCCCAGGACAGGGGAACACTGAAGCTTTCTTT.

The rearrangement uses TRBV14 and TRBJ2-5; D possibly corresponds to TRBD2 (5 bases). CDR3 length equals 16 residues. Germline values: CDR1 SGHDN, CDR2 FVKESK. The V end was cut by 0 bases, the J end by 1 base, with 12 bases between. This chain's CDR3 is CASSQDRSGIQETQYF. Here the CDR3 DNA reads TGTGCCAGCAGCCAAGATCGGTCGGGGATCCAAGAGACCCAGTACTTC.

This chain joins TRBV19 and TRBJ2-7, with 7 bases lining up with TRBD1. There are 12 residues in the CDR3. Looked up from germline, CDR1 is LNHDA and CDR2 is SQIVND (reference sequence). Germline trimming cut 11 bases from V and 1 base from J; bases unmatched to any gene: 5. This chain's CDR3 is CAAGTASYEQYF. CDR3 DNA: TGTGCCGCCGGGACAGCATCCTACGAGCAGTACTTC. The complete variable domain, with remaining parts taken from reference TRBV19 and TRBJ2-7, reads DGGITQSPKYLFRKEGQNVTLSCEQNLNHDAMYWYRQDPGQGLRLIYYSQIVNDFQKGDIAEGYSVSREKKESFPLTVTSAQKNPTAFYLCAAGTASYEQYFGPGTRLTVT.

The chain has TRBV9 and TRBJ1-2; D remains ambiguous. From germline, CDR1 is SGDLS and CDR2 YYNGEE. The CDR3 sequence is 13 residues long. Trimming cost V 0 bases and J 7 bases, with 10 bases left between them. CDR3 nucleotide sequence: TGTGCCAGCAGCGTAGAGATACTAGGTGGCTACACCTTC. Translation gives CASSVEILGGYTF.

The rearrangement uses TRBV7-2 and TRBJ2-7; the D gene is possibly TRBD2 (6 bases). V lost 4 bases and J 5 bases, leaving 15 bases between the germline ends. The CDR3 runs to 14 residues. Germline lookup yields CDR1 SGHTA and CDR2 FQGNSA. The CDR3 loop is CASSYGTGKDEQYF. In nucleotides, the CDR3 is TGTGCCAGCAGCTACGGGACTGGAAAAGACGAGCAGTACTTC.

The V and J genes are TRBV9 and TRBJ2-7; D tentatively reads TRBD1 or TRBD2 (6 bases each). From germline, CDR1 is SGDLS and CDR2 YYNGEE. V was pared by 7 bases and J by 6 bases, with 14 bases between. The CDR3 spans 12 residues. CDR3 bases: TGTGCCAGCCGGGGGCTAGAGGGCGAGCAGTACTTC. It yields the protein CASRGLEGEQYF.

This clone was seen only once. The rearrangement joins TRBV28 to TRBJ1-1; 8 nucleotides line up with TRBD1. Germline CDR1 is MDHEN and CDR2 is SYDVKM. With V trimmed by 5 bases and J by 10 bases, 3 bases remained unmatched. The CDR3 is made up of 11 amino acids. The CDR3 loop is CASSGQGRAFF. The CDR3 nucleotides are TGTGCCAGCAGTGGACAGGGAAGAGCTTTCTTT.

V and J are TRBV15 and TRBJ2-7, with TRBD2 as a possible D gene (7 bases). The CDR3 totals 14 residues. V dropped 7 bases and J dropped 3 bases, with 16 bases sitting between them. Per germline, CDR1 LNHNV and CDR2 YYDKDF (reference sequence). The CDR3 spells CATNSGGGDYEQYF. DNA of the CDR3: TGTGCCACCAATTCGGGCGGGGGCGACTACGAGCAGTACTTC.

This chain links TRBV6-4 with TRBJ2-1, with 14 nucleotides matching TRBD2. Losses at the gene ends were 5 bases for V and 8 bases for J; bases not matched to a gene: 5. The germline V gene encodes CDR1 MRHNA and CDR2 SNTAGT. The CDR3 runs to 15 residues. In DNA form, the CDR3 reads TGTGCCAGCAGTCAAGGGACTAGCGGGAGCGATGAGCAGTTCTTC. The encoded protein is CASSQGTSGSDEQFF.

The rearrangement joins TRBV28 to TRBJ1-5; 7 bases fit TRBD1. Germline V lookup: CDR1 MDHEN, CDR2 SYDVKM. The CDR3 is made up of 15 amino acids. After removal of 6 bases from V and 2 bases from J, the junction contained 7 bases not matched to a gene. As DNA, the CDR3 is TGTGCCAGCAGCCCATCCAGGGGGGGCAATCAGCCCCAGCATTTT. This encodes CASSPSRGGNQPQHF.